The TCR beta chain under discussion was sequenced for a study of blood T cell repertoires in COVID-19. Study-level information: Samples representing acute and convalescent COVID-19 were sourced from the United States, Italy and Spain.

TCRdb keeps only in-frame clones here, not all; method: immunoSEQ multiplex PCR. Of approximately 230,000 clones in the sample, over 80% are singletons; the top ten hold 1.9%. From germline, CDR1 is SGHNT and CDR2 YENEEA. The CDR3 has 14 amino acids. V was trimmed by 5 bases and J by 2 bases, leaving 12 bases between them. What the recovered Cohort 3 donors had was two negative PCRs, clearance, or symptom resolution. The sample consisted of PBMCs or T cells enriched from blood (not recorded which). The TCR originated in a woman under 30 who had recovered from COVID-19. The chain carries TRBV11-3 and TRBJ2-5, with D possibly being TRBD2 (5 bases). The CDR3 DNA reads TGTGCCAGCAGCCTGCGGACGGGACAAGAGACCCAGTACTTC. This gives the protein CASSLRTGQETQYF.